The 8 T cell receptor beta chains presented below share a single source sample, sequenced in a study of cytomegalovirus exposure and HLA in healthy donors. Primers for the PCR totalled 60 Vbeta and 13 Jbeta. Repertoires were generated with immunoSEQ multiplex PCR, while TCRdb's copy carries only in-frame clones and drops some. Among around 120,000 clones listed, roughly 80% were seen once. Sequenced: PBMCs. The receptor set was obtained from a male donor in good health and CMV-seropositive.

The chain carries TRBV2 and TRBJ2-5; TRBD1 aligns across 10 bases. The V gene end was trimmed by 4 bases and the J gene end by 11 bases; junction bases not matched to a gene: 10. The V gene's germline CDR1 is SNHLY and CDR2 FYNNEI. The CDR3 consists of 14 residues. DNA for the CDR3: TGTGCCAGCAGTGTGGGGACAGGGGTGGAGGAGCAGTACTTC. Translated, it gives CASSVGTGVEEQYF.

The V and J genes are TRBV11-2 and TRBJ2-5; 8 nucleotides match TRBD1. Trimming cost V 6 bases and J 4 bases; bases outside gene matches: 7. The CDR3 is 14 residues long. Germline V lookup: CDR1 SGHAT, CDR2 FQNNGV. CDR3 DNA: TGTGCCAGCAGTCAGGACAGGGTGGGAGAGACCCAGTACTTC. Protein sequence: CASSQDRVGETQYF.

This clone was detected only once. Other DNA sequences in this specimen translate into the identical CDR3. The chain has TRBV9 and TRBJ1-2, with D maybe TRBD1 (6 bases). V was pared by 0 bases and J by 4 bases, with 10 bases between. The CDR3 extends over 14 amino acids. Germline CDR1 SGDLS, CDR2 YYNGEE. The CDR3 DNA sequence: TGTGCCAGCAGCGTAGATCCAGGGGCCTATGGCTACACCTTC. Translated: CASSVDPGAYGYTF.

This CDR3 is CASSEFAGLADEQYF. The CDR3 DNA sequence: TGTGCCAGCAGTGAATTCGCGGGACTAGCGGACGAGCAGTACTTC. The rearrangement links TRBV6-1 to TRBJ2-5, with TRBD2 identical over 11 bases. The J call may be incorrect, as the DNA end agrees better with TRBJ2-7. Germline V gives CDR1 MNHNS, CDR2 SASEGT. The CDR3 totals 15 residues.

This clone was detected a few times. The rearrangement uses TRBV5-1 and TRBJ1-1; 10 bases are a match to TRBD1. CDR1 SGHRS and CDR2 YFSETQ come from the germline V gene. The CDR3 totals 14 residues. V lost 5 bases and J lost 3; bases outside the gene matches: 4. The CDR3: CASRRQGADTEAFF. CDR3 bases: TGCGCCAGCAGACGACAGGGGGCCGACACTGAAGCTTTCTTT. The full variable domain, rest sourced from reference TRBV5-1 and TRBJ1-1, is KAGVTQTPRYLIKTRGQQVTLSCSPISGHRSVSWYQQTPGQGLQFLFEYFSETQRNKGNFPGRFSGRQFSNSRSEMNVSTLELGDSALYLCASRRQGADTEAFFGQGTRLTVV.

V usage is TRBV15 and J usage is TRBJ2-3; D not resolved. The CDR3 covers 11 residues. The V end was cut by 3 bases, the J end by 6 bases, with 4 bases between. CDR1 is LNHNV, CDR2 YYDKDF, per germline (reference sequence). Written as DNA, the CDR3 is TGTGCCACCAGCAGCCGGGATACGCAGTATTTT. Encoded protein: CATSSRDTQYF. Full variable domain (rest looked up from reference TRBV15 and TRBJ2-3): DAMVIQNPRYQVTQFGKPVTLSCSQTLNHNVMYWYQQKSSQAPKLLFHYYDKDFNNEADTPDNFQSRRPNTSFCFLDIRSPGLGDTAMYLCATSSRDTQYFGPGTRLTVL.

With respect to this clone: The conserved phenylalanine or tryptophan normally closing the CDR3 is absent here, so this likely arose from a read error. The V gene is TRBV7-6, the J gene TRBJ1-1; a weak D match, TRBD1 (5 bases). The V gene's germline CDR1 is SGHVS and CDR2 FNYEAQ. This CDR3 spans 14 amino acids. The V end lost 0 bases, the J end lost 4 bases, and 9 bases lay between the germline ends. CDR3 sequence: CASSLAGGGTEAFL. The CDR3 region has the DNA TGTGCCAGCAGCTTAGCCGGGGGGGGCACTGAAGCTTTCCTT.

The gene calls are TRBV29-1 and TRBJ2-5; no clear D gene. Trimming took off 5 bases at V and 2 bases at J, with 6 bases between the two ends. Germline CDR1 is SQVTM and CDR2 is ANQGSEA. CDR3 length: 11 amino acids. The CDR3 protein is CSVLLQETQYF. The CDR3 DNA sequence: TGCAGCGTTCTACTTCAAGAGACCCAGTACTTC.